This is a list of T cell receptor beta chains from one sample in a study of molecular identifiers for immune sequencing clone quantification. In TCRdb, the PCR reads were re-called with MiXCR into one record per CDR3 protein. Found here are tens of thousands of distinct CDR3 sequences, 19% of them singletons; the top ten hold roughly 0.99%. The sequenced sample was naive CD8+ T cells from blood, with Jurkat cell RNA spiked in. The source is a human donor in good health. Some libraries in this study had Jurkat cell RNA spiked in. Both conserved end residues are part of each CDR3. The order of the fields is J gene, V gene, CDR3 protein.

j_call: TRBJ2-1
v_call: TRBV25-1
cdr3_aa: CASSELSSGSYGEQFF

j_call: TRBJ2-3
v_call: TRBV5-6
cdr3_aa: CASSFDPPRTPSTDTQYF

j_call: TRBJ2-7
v_call: TRBV3-1
cdr3_aa: CASSQFVRSSYEQYF

j_call: TRBJ2-7
v_call: TRBV6-2/TRBV6-3
cdr3_aa: CASSLMAGSPFEQYF

j_call: TRBJ1-4
v_call: TRBV7-9
cdr3_aa: CASSGQGREKLFF

j_call: TRBJ2-7
v_call: TRBV27
cdr3_aa: CASSWTSGNSYEQYF

j_call: TRBJ2-7
v_call: TRBV5-1
cdr3_aa: CASSSSSGGTSYEQYF

j_call: TRBJ1-5
v_call: TRBV28
cdr3_aa: CASSLPRPGNQPQHF

j_call: TRBJ1-5
v_call: TRBV27
cdr3_aa: CASRPAGPRRGNQPQHF

j_call: TRBJ2-3
v_call: TRBV2
cdr3_aa: CASNRLGSTDTQYF

j_call: TRBJ1-1
v_call: TRBV30
cdr3_aa: CAWSVSYGTEAFF

j_call: TRBJ1-2
v_call: TRBV5-5
cdr3_aa: CASSLQAVSPNGYTF

j_call: TRBJ2-1
v_call: TRBV29-1
cdr3_aa: CSVDNPGLLSYNEQFF

j_call: TRBJ1-1
v_call: TRBV19
cdr3_aa: CASSISNTEAFF

j_call: TRBJ2-3
v_call: TRBV7-3
cdr3_aa: CASSLSSSGITDTQYF

j_call: TRBJ2-3
v_call: TRBV30
cdr3_aa: CAWSVGLNTDTQYF

j_call: TRBJ2-7
v_call: TRBV4-1
cdr3_aa: CASSQEGQSYEQYF

j_call: TRBJ2-7
v_call: TRBV4-3
cdr3_aa: CASSQDRPRGIYEQYF

j_call: TRBJ2-1
v_call: TRBV5-6
cdr3_aa: CASSLAGHMEQFF

j_call: TRBJ2-1
v_call: TRBV27
cdr3_aa: CASSLGGGDLTDNEQFF

j_call: TRBJ2-7
v_call: TRBV19
cdr3_aa: CASSQGAYEQYF

j_call: TRBJ2-1
v_call: TRBV5-6
cdr3_aa: CASSFNNEQFF

j_call: TRBJ2-7
v_call: TRBV2
cdr3_aa: CASSVGGNEQYF

j_call: TRBJ1-1
v_call: TRBV19
cdr3_aa: CASTMGGNTEAFF

j_call: TRBJ1-5
v_call: TRBV27
cdr3_aa: CASSGQSNQPQHF

j_call: TRBJ2-3
v_call: TRBV11-1
cdr3_aa: CASSLWAEPSSIDTQYF

j_call: TRBJ1-2
v_call: TRBV28
cdr3_aa: CASSLPRGRAYGYTF

j_call: TRBJ2-3
v_call: TRBV3-1
cdr3_aa: CASSQDWASSTDTQYF

j_call: TRBJ2-1
v_call: TRBV14
cdr3_aa: CASSHGSTNEQFF

j_call: TRBJ2-5
v_call: TRBV6-6
cdr3_aa: CASTPIGGETQYF

j_call: TRBJ2-3
v_call: TRBV12-3/TRBV12-4
cdr3_aa: CASSAGLHTDTQYF

j_call: TRBJ2-3
v_call: TRBV3-1
cdr3_aa: CASSQDLLAGGPSDTQYF

j_call: TRBJ2-1
v_call: TRBV7-6
cdr3_aa: CASSLALAGEYNEQFF

j_call: TRBJ2-4
v_call: TRBV27
cdr3_aa: CASSTGPAAAKNIQYF

j_call: TRBJ1-4
v_call: TRBV25-1
cdr3_aa: CASGETGAREKLFF

j_call: TRBJ2-3
v_call: TRBV4-3
cdr3_aa: CASSQDRISTDTQYF

j_call: TRBJ1-2
v_call: TRBV4-1
cdr3_aa: CAKSQGLSSMQGYTF

j_call: TRBJ2-7
v_call: TRBV7-9
cdr3_aa: CASSPGQGAVYEQYF

j_call: TRBJ2-5
v_call: TRBV7-9
cdr3_aa: CASSPLLETQYF

j_call: TRBJ2-7
v_call: TRBV13
cdr3_aa: CASSLVQAAGEQYF

j_call: TRBJ2-4
v_call: TRBV2
cdr3_aa: CASSDGTSGSGEYF

j_call: TRBJ2-3
v_call: TRBV4-1
cdr3_aa: CASSQEKASGVIDTQYF

j_call: TRBJ2-7
v_call: TRBV2
cdr3_aa: CASSEEGISLEQYF

j_call: TRBJ1-6
v_call: TRBV20-1
cdr3_aa: CSARQRGVGNSPLHF

j_call: TRBJ1-2
v_call: TRBV25-1
cdr3_aa: CASSPTGTDYTF

j_call: TRBJ2-3
v_call: TRBV4-3
cdr3_aa: CASSQETATSGILTDTQYF

j_call: TRBJ2-7
v_call: TRBV11-2
cdr3_aa: CASSSWTAYEQYF

j_call: TRBJ2-2
v_call: TRBV29-1
cdr3_aa: CSVVEVTGELFF

j_call: TRBJ1-1
v_call: TRBV19
cdr3_aa: CASSIAPGGLKTEAFF

j_call: TRBJ2-5
v_call: TRBV2
cdr3_aa: CASSPPSPQETQYF

j_call: TRBJ2-3
v_call: TRBV15
cdr3_aa: CATSRGTDLVITDTQYF